One sample yielded the 9 T cell receptor beta chains listed below, sequenced in a study of T cell changes during pregnancy in multiple sclerosis (dated by TCRdb to the late 2010s). The method behind the library was the immunoSEQ multiplex PCR assay. Sourced from immuneACCESS, this table was stored by TCRdb with only in-frame sequences that have V and J called. A share of the clones is absent; for the studies checked, an unresolved V gene accounts for under half, and the remainder has no known explanation. The sample has nearly 110,000 clones on record, roughly nine tenths of them singletons. The ten largest clones add up to roughly 1.5% of the sample. The source was peripheral blood, collected before pregnancy. The origin of the receptors is a female donor with multiple sclerosis, enrolled in a pregnancy study.

The rearrangement links TRBV19 to TRBJ1-2; possible D gene TRBD1, 6 bases. CDR3 length: 15 residues. The ends were cut back, 5 bases at V and 4 bases at J, with 17 bases in the middle. CDR1 is LNHDA, CDR2 SQIVND, per germline (reference sequence). This chain's CDR3 is CASSPRDTGAYGYTF. Here the CDR3 DNA reads TGTGCCAGTAGTCCCCGGGACACTGGTGCCTATGGCTACACCTTC.

This clone was observed once. The V call is TRBV6-1, the J call TRBJ1-5; TRBD1 agrees at 10 bases. Germline lookup yields CDR1 MNHNS and CDR2 SASEGT. V lost 5 bases, J lost 4 bases, and 5 bases stayed unmatched. The CDR3 loop spans 15 amino acids. CDR3 amino acids: CASSLQDRGNQPQHF. The CDR3 nucleotides read TGTGCCAGCAGTTTACAGGACAGGGGGAATCAGCCCCAGCATTTT.

The rearrangement joins TRBV13 to TRBJ2-1; 13 nucleotides match TRBD2. This CDR3 spans 18 amino acids. Germline V CDR1 and CDR2: PRHDT, FYEKMQ (reference sequence). V was pared by 3 bases and J by 0 bases, with 5 bases of the junction left unmatched. The CDR3 DNA reads as TGTGCCAGCAGCTTCTGGACTAGCGGGGGTGACTCCTACAATGAGCAGTTCTTC. Its translation is CASSFWTSGGDSYNEQFF.

V usage is TRBV7-8 and J usage is TRBJ1-3, with a tentative D call TRBD1 (6 bases). Germline assignment: CDR1 SGHVS and CDR2 FQNEAQ. There are 15 residues in the CDR3. Trimming cost V 5 bases and J 1 base, with 12 bases left between them. CDR3 sequence (DNA): TGTGCCAGCAGCCTGACAGGTCAATCTGGAAACACCATATATTTT. Amino acid sequence: CASSLTGQSGNTIYF.

The chain combines TRBV7-2 with TRBJ2-5; 9 nucleotides align to TRBD2. Germline V gene data show CDR1 as SGHTA and CDR2 as FQGNSA. Trimming cost V 5 bases and J 4 bases; bases outside gene matches: 8. This CDR3 has 15 amino acids. CDR3 amino acids: CASSKGLAGSETQYF. The CDR3 bases are TGTGCCAGCAGCAAGGGGCTAGCGGGGTCAGAGACCCAGTACTTC. The full variable domain, in which reference TRBV7-2 and TRBJ2-5 provide the parts outside the CDR3, is GAGVSQSPSNKVTEKGKDVELRCDPISGHTALYWYRQSLGQGLEFLIYFQGNSAPDKSGLPSDRFSAERTGGSVSTLTIQRTQQEDSAVYLCASSKGLAGSETQYFGPGTRLLVL.

The chain links TRBV28 to TRBJ2-7, with D maybe TRBD1 (7 bases). V was pared by 2 bases and J by 2 bases, with 19 bases between. The CDR3 loop spans 17 amino acids. Germline loops: CDR1 MDHEN, CDR2 SYDVKM. The CDR3 sequence is CASSLRGSRDRAYEQYF. The CDR3 nucleotides read TGTGCCAGCAGTTTAAGGGGATCGCGGGACAGAGCCTACGAGCAGTACTTC. The full variable domain, its missing parts supplied by reference TRBV28 and TRBJ2-7, is DVKVTQSSRYLVKRTGEKVFLECVQDMDHENMFWYRQDPGLGLRLIYFSYDVKMKEKGDIPEGYSVSREKKERFSLILESASTNQTSMYLCASSLRGSRDRAYEQYFGPGTRLTVT.

The chain uses TRBV7-9 and TRBJ1-2, with D hard to call. This CDR3 region has 16 residues. Trimming left V 1 base short and J 0 bases short, with 12 bases between. Germline lookup yields CDR1 SEHNR and CDR2 FQNEAQ (reference sequence). CDR3 sequence (DNA): TGTGCCAGCAGCTTAGTCGGAAGAGGAGCTAACTATGGCTACACCTTC. It encodes CASSLVGRGANYGYTF.

The chain recombines TRBV18 with TRBJ2-7; 7 bases align to TRBD1. The V gene's germline CDR1 is KGHSH and CDR2 LQKENI. The J segment lost 3 bases and the V segment lost 6 bases, leaving 8 bases of the junction unmatched. The CDR3 loop spans 14 amino acids. CDR3 in DNA: TGTGCCAGCTCCGAAGGGACAGCTATCTACGAGCAGTACTTC. Translation: CASSEGTAIYEQYF.

The gene calls are TRBV18 and TRBJ1-1; 7 positions match TRBD1. This CDR3 has 14 residues. Germline CDR1 and CDR2: KGHSH and LQKENI. Losses at the gene ends were 3 bases for V and 0 bases for J; bases not matched to a gene: 1. CDR3 amino acids: CASSPGQMNTEAFF. In DNA form, the CDR3 reads TGTGCCAGCTCACCGGGACAGATGAACACTGAAGCTTTCTTT.